This T cell receptor (beta chain) emerged from a study of a mutant IDH1 vaccine in newly diagnosed glioma. Study-level background: With temozolomide cycles, or 4-6 weeks after radiotherapy alone, vaccination was started. Patients under treatment included 62.5% males and 37.5% females and had a mean age of 40.4 years.

Study-wide results and caveats: Any relationship between pseudoprogression and changes in top peripheral T cell clonotypes seemed absent.

A word on this clone: The target antigen is unknown.

V lost 0 bases and J 0 bases, leaving 6 bases between the germline ends. The CDR3 consists of 14 residues. Germline V gives CDR1 SGHNT, CDR2 YYREEE (reference sequence). Time point here: week 11, during vaccination. Every vaccine dose comprised 300 ug of mutant IDH1 20-mer peptide plus topical imiquimod. There were new WHO grade 3 or 4 astrocytomas in the donors, and these were IDH1-mutant and ATRX-lost. Assay: immunoSEQ multiplex PCR; the TCRdb copy retains only in-frame clones and omits some. The table shows 100,000 to 150,000 clones, with roughly 78% occurring only once. The clonotype originates from a man aged 40-49 years with glioma. The chain links TRBV5-4 to TRBJ2-5; no definite D call. The source material was PBMCs, sampled from a glioma patient whose treatment included an IDH1 peptide vaccine. In DNA, the CDR3 is TGTGCCAGCAGCTTGGAGCTCCACCAAGAGACCCAGTACTTC. Its protein product is CASSLELHQETQYF.